This TCR beta chain was identified in a study of T cells in Graves' hyperthyroidism and ophthalmopathy. Study information: Any treatment followed the collection of peripheral blood at initial diagnosis. The study's findings and limits: Ophthalmopathy was told apart from stable hyperthyroidism by a 13 V-J model.

A lack of ophthalmopathy progression within 18 months defined stable Graves' hyperthyroidism. Germline CDR1 is SGHRS and CDR2 is YFSETQ. Trimming stripped 3 bases from V and 2 bases from J, with 12 bases between. This CDR3 spans 14 amino acids. This clonotype has ten or more counts. Antigen: not known. Researchers took RNA transcripts and amplified the TCR beta CDR3 regions from them. HTBI primers were the set used in a first-round RT-PCR of the TCR CDR3. A single record per CDR3 protein comes from TCRdb applying MiXCR to the multiplex PCR reads. This sample carries 600,000 to 800,000 distinct CDR3 sequences, under 45% of them seen once, and the ten largest clones take roughly 30%.

V and J are TRBV5-1 and TRBJ2-7; the D gene is possibly TRBD1 (6 bases). Sequencing input: blood. The source of this sequence is a woman aged 40 to 50 with Graves' hyperthyroidism. In DNA form, the CDR3 reads TGCGCCAGCAGCTCGGCCGGGACACCCTACGAGCAGTACTTC. Protein: CASSSAGTPYEQYF.